These 8 T cell receptor beta chains came from one sample sequenced in a study of graft-versus-host responses after intestinal transplantation. Only in-frame clones appear in the TCRdb table, and some are missing; sequencing was by immunoSEQ multiplex PCR. The sample includes roughly 25,000 clones, 82% of them seen just once. Their cognate antigens are unknown. The material sequenced was unstimulated CD8+ T cells sorted from spleen or lymph node cells, taken before transplant. These receptors were obtained from a human donor who was the organ donor for an intestinal transplant.

The chain is built from TRBV4-1 and TRBJ2-3, with TRBD2 matching 14 bases. CDR3 size: 20 residues. V dropped 5 bases and J dropped 5; count of bases not matched to a gene: 18. CDR1 and CDR2 from the germline V gene are MGHRA and YSYEKL. In DNA form, the CDR3 reads TGCGCCAGCAGCGGATACGGGACTAGCGGGAGCTCAGAAGGTGGAGATACGCAGTATTTT. As protein: CASSGYGTSGSSEGGDTQYF.

The chain uses TRBV4-2 and TRBJ2-1, with D possibly being TRBD1 or TRBD2 (6 bases each). The CDR3 contains 13 residues. Germline CDR1 is LGHNA and CDR2 is YNFKEQ. Trimming removed 1 base at V and 9 bases at J, with 10 bases between. CDR3 residues: CASSQVRGAEQFF. CDR3 in DNA: TGTGCCAGCAGCCAAGTTAGGGGGGCTGAGCAGTTCTTC.

The rearrangement links TRBV30 to TRBJ2-7, with TRBD2 as a possible D gene (6 bases). Germline CDR1 reads GTSNPN; CDR2 reads SVGIG (reference sequence). CDR3 size: 14 residues. V lost 2 bases, J lost 3 bases, and 14 bases lay in between. The chain's CDR3 is CAWSPDWRDYEQYF. CDR3 nucleotide sequence: TGTGCCTGGAGTCCTGACTGGCGGGACTACGAGCAGTACTTC.

The count of this clone is one. The chain's CDR3 is CASSVERGGGTDTQYF. The DNA for the CDR3 is TGTGCCAGCAGCGTAGAAAGGGGGGGCGGGACAGATACGCAGTATTTT. The V call is TRBV9, the J call TRBJ2-3, with D perhaps matching TRBD2 (7 bases). CDR3 length: 16 amino acids. Germline lookup yields CDR1 SGDLS and CDR2 YYNGEE. The ends were cut back, 0 bases at V and 3 bases at J, with 14 bases in the middle.

CDR3 sequence (DNA): TGTGCCTGGAGCCCGACTAGCGGCGTCGAGCAGTACTTC. It translates to CAWSPTSGVEQYF. The chain uses TRBV30 and TRBJ2-7; 9 positions agree with TRBD2. The CDR3 runs 13 residues. J was trimmed by 6 bases and V by 3 bases; bases with no gene match: 6. Germline CDR1 is GTSNPN and CDR2 is SVGIG (reference sequence).

The V gene is TRBV4-2, the J gene TRBJ1-2, with D possibly matching TRBD1 (6 bases). Germline CDR1 and CDR2: LGHNA and YNFKEQ. The CDR3 runs to 16 residues. The V gene lost 4 bases and the J gene lost 0 bases, with 15 bases spanning the gap. This CDR3 is CASSRYLRGANYGYTF. CDR3 sequence (DNA): TGTGCCAGCAGCCGGTACCTGAGGGGGGCTAACTATGGCTACACCTTC.

V and J are TRBV27 and TRBJ1-4; D gene ambiguous. Germline CDR1 reads MNHEY; CDR2 reads SMNVEV (reference sequence). Trimming shortened V by 4 bases and J by 7 bases, and 10 bases separated the two germline ends. This CDR3 comprises 13 residues. The CDR3 protein is CASSSGFGEKLFF. The CDR3 coding sequence is TGTGCCAGCAGTTCGGGGTTTGGTGAAAAACTGTTTTTT.

The J gene is TRBJ2-1, the V gene TRBV30; D call uncertain. V lost 2 bases and J lost 0, with 11 bases in between. CDR3 size: 15 residues. Germline CDR1 is GTSNPN and CDR2 is SVGIG (reference sequence). CDR3: CAWSSAESSYNEQFF. The CDR3 bases are TGTGCCTGGAGTTCAGCCGAAAGCTCCTACAATGAGCAGTTCTTC. Based on the CDR3 plus reference TRBV30 and TRBJ2-1, the full variable domain is SQTIHQWPATLVQPVGSPLSLECTVEGTSNPNLYWYRQAAGRGLQLLFYSVGIGQISSEVPQNLSASRPQDRQFILSSKKLLLSDSGFYLCAWSSAESSYNEQFFGPGTRLTVL.